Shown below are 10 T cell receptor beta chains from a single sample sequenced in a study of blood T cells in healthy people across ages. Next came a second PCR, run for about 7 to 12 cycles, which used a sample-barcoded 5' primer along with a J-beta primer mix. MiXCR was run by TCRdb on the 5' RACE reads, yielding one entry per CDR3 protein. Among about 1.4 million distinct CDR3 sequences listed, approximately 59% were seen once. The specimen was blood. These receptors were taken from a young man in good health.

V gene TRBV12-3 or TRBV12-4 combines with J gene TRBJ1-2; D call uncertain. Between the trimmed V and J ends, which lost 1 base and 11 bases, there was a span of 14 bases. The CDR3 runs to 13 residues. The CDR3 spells CASSLERVGSYTF. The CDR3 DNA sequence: TGTGCCAGCAGTTTAGAAAGGGTCGGTTCGTACACCTTC.

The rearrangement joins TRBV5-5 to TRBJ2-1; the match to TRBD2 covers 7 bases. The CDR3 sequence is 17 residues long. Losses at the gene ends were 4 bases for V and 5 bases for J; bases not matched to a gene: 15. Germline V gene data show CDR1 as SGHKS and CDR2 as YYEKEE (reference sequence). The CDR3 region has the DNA TGTGCCAGCAGCGCAGGAGCGGGGCTAAAAAGGAACAATGAGCAGTTCTTC. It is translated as CASSAGAGLKRNNEQFF.

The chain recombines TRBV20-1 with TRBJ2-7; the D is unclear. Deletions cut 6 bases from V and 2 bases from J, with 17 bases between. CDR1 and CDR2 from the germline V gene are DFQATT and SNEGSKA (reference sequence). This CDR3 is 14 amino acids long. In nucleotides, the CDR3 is TGCAGTGCCGAGCCGGCTAGGTCGGCCTACGAGCAGTACTTC. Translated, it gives CSAEPARSAYEQYF.

This chain's CDR3 is CASSYRAIPMNTEAFF. The CDR3, as DNA: TGTGCCAGCAGTTACAGGGCCATACCCATGAACACTGAAGCTTTCTTT. This chain connects TRBV6-5 to TRBJ1-1, with D uncertain. The CDR3 contains 16 residues. Deletions cut 2 bases from V and 0 bases from J, with 13 bases between. In germline, CDR1 is MNHEY, CDR2 SVGAGI.

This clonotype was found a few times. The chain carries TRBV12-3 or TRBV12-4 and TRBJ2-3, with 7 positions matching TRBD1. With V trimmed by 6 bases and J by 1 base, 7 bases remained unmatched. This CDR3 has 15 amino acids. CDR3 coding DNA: TGTGCCAGCAGCCCGACAGGGTCGGGCACAGATACGCAGTATTTT. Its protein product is CASSPTGSGTDTQYF.

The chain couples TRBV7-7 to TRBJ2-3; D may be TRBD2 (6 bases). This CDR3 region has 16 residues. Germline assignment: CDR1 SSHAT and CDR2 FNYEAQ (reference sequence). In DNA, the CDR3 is TGTGCTAGCGGCCCGTTGACTAGGGACGTCCCAGATACGCAGTATTTT. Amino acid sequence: CASGPLTRDVPDTQYF. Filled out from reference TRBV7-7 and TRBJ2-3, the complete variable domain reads GAGVSQSPRYKVTKRGQDVTLRCDPISSHATLYWYQQALGQGPEFLTYFNYEAQPDKSGLPSDRFSAERPEGSISTLTIQRTEQRDSAMYRCASGPLTRDVPDTQYFGPGTRLTVL.

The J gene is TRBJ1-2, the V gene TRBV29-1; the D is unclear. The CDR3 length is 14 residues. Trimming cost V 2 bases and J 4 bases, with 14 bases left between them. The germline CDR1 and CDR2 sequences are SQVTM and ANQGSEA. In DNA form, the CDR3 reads TGCAGCGTTGAAAGGCAGGATAAAGGCTATGGCTACACCTTC. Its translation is CSVERQDKGYGYTF.

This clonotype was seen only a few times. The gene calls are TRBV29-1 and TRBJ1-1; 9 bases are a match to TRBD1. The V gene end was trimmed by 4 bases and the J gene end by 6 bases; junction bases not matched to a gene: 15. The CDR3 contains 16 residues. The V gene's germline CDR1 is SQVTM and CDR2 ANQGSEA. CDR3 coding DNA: TGCAGCGTTGGTGTGGTTACAGGGGGCTTTAGCGCTGAAGCTTTCTTT. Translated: CSVGVVTGGFSAEAFF.

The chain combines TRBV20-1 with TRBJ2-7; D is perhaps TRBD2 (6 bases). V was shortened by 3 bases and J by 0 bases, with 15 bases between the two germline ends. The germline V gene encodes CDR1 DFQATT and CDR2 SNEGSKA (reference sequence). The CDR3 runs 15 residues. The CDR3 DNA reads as TGCAGTGCTAGTGATAGCGGATGGGACTCCTACGAGCAGTACTTC. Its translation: CSASDSGWDSYEQYF.

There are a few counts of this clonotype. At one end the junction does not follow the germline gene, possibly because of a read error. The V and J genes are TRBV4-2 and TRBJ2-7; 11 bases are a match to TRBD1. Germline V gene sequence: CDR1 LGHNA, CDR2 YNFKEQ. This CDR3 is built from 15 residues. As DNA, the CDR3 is TGTGCCAGCAGCCAAGGGACAGGGGGCGGCTACCAGCAGTACTTC. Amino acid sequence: CASSQGTGGGYQQYF.